What follows describes a single T cell receptor beta chain. This CDR3 has 13 residues. Trimming removed 0 bases at V and 7 bases at J, with 6 bases between. Germline CDR1 is SGHVS and CDR2 is FNYEAQ. A multiplex PCR was run with 60 Vbeta primers and 13 Jbeta primers. Produced via immunoSEQ multiplex PCR; TCRdb's table is partial and in-frame only. Of 95,000 to 150,000 clones listed, over 60% were seen once; the top ten hold about 7.8%. These data belong to a study of cytomegalovirus exposure and HLA in healthy donors. This chain connects TRBV7-6 to TRBJ1-4; D call uncertain. The clonotype was recovered from a middle-aged woman in good health and CMV-seropositive. The sequencing input was PBMCs. CDR3 in amino acids: CASSLANSEKLFF. DNA for the CDR3: TGTGCCAGCAGCTTAGCCAACAGTGAAAAACTGTTTTTT.